Below are 21 T cell receptor beta chains sequenced from a single sample in a study of blood T cell repertoires in COVID-19. Repertoires were generated with immunoSEQ multiplex PCR, while TCRdb's copy carries only in-frame clones and drops some. The sample records about 48,000 clones, about 86% being singletons. The sample comprised peripheral blood. These receptors originate from an elderly woman with acute or convalescent COVID-19.

This chain connects TRBV6-1 to TRBJ1-5; TRBD1 agrees at 8 bases. Germline values: CDR1 MNHNS, CDR2 SASEGT. This CDR3 contains 19 residues. The junction had 20 bases not matched to a gene; V was cut back by 4 bases and J by 6 bases. CDR3 residues: CASSVPKSPGGQKVQPQHF. The CDR3 DNA sequence: TGTGCCAGCAGTGTCCCGAAAAGTCCAGGGGGCCAGAAGGTTCAGCCCCAGCATTTT.

This clone was seen a single time. The chain recombines TRBV7-9 with TRBJ2-7, with 12 bases matching TRBD1. Germline V CDR1 and CDR2: SEHNR, FQNEAQ (reference sequence). The CDR3 totals 15 residues. Unmatched junction bases numbered 5, after V lost 3 bases and J lost 5 bases. CDR3 nucleotide sequence: TGTGCCAGCAGCTTGGGACAGGGGGCTGGCGACGAGCAGTACTTC. It specifies CASSLGQGAGDEQYF. Drawing the rest from reference TRBV7-9 and TRBJ2-7, the complete variable domain is DTGVSQNPRHKITKRGQNVTFRCDPISEHNRLYWYRQTLGQGPEFLTYFQNEAQLEKSRLLSDRFSAERPKGSFSTLEIQRTEQGDSAMYLCASSLGQGAGDEQYFGPGTRLTVT.

V usage is TRBV3-1 (or the pseudogene TRBV3-2) and J usage is TRBJ1-1; 7 nucleotides match TRBD1. V trimming: 7 bases; J trimming: 0 bases; junction bases outside the gene matches: 5. Germline CDR1 reads LGHDT; CDR2 reads YNNKEL (reference sequence). CDR3 length: 14 residues. This CDR3 reads CASKGAGVNTEAFF. The CDR3 region has the DNA TGTGCCAGCAAGGGGGCAGGGGTGAACACTGAAGCTTTCTTT.

V usage is TRBV7-9 and J usage is TRBJ2-2, with D possibly being TRBD2 (6 bases). V dropped 6 bases and J dropped 7 bases, with 15 bases sitting between them. The CDR3 has 14 amino acids. Germline lookup yields CDR1 SEHNR and CDR2 FQNEAQ (reference sequence). CDR3 sequence: CASRKAGLIGELFF. CDR3 nucleotide sequence: TGTGCCAGCAGGAAGGCGGGGTTGATCGGGGAGCTGTTTTTT.

This clone has just a few counts. The chain joins TRBV25-1 to TRBJ2-2, with 10 bases lining up with TRBD1. Germline V CDR1 and CDR2: MGHDK, SYGVNS. There are 16 residues in the CDR3. Trimming took 6 bases from V and 6 from J; bases not matched to a gene: 10. The CDR3 DNA sequence: TGTGCCAGCAGCCCGAATGCTGGACAGGGGGCCGGGGAGCTGTTTTTT. Translating gives CASSPNAGQGAGELFF.

The chain couples TRBV18 to TRBJ2-7; no reliable D call. There are 13 residues in the CDR3. Trimming pared 4 bases from V and 0 bases from J, leaving 7 bases between. Per germline, CDR1 KGHSH and CDR2 LQKENI. The CDR3 DNA follows: TGTGCCAGCTCACAACAGAACTCCTACGAGCAGTACTTC. Its translation: CASSQQNSYEQYF.

This chain links TRBV7-2 with TRBJ1-4, with 7 nucleotides matching TRBD1. The CDR3 spans 16 residues. The V and J ends lost 5 bases and 9 bases, in that order; junction bases with no gene match: 15. Per germline, CDR1 SGHTA and CDR2 FQGNSA. The CDR3: CASSHPGQSKSQKLFF. For the CDR3, the DNA is TGTGCCAGCAGCCACCCGGGACAGAGTAAATCTCAAAAACTGTTTTTT.

The CDR3 nucleotides are TGTGCCAGCAGCTCCGATCCTAGACAGGGGAGGTCCAAAAACATTCAGTACTTC. This translates into CASSSDPRQGRSKNIQYF. V is TRBV7-9 and J is TRBJ2-4; 8 positions agree with TRBD1. J lost 2 bases, V lost 4 bases, and 13 bases had no gene match. CDR3 length equals 18 residues. The V gene's germline CDR1 is SEHNR and CDR2 FQNEAQ (reference sequence).

A few counts support this clone. V is TRBV10-3 and J is TRBJ2-1; 8 nucleotides line up with TRBD2. The CDR3 extends over 16 amino acids. Per the germline V gene, CDR1 is ENHRY and CDR2 is SYGVKD. V was pared by 3 bases and J by 6 bases, with 10 bases of the junction left unmatched. The CDR3 spells CAISDGVGGAGNEQFF. As DNA, the CDR3 is TGTGCCATCAGTGACGGTGTCGGGGGGGCTGGCAATGAGCAGTTCTTC.

This clone was counted a few times. This sample includes further DNA sequences coding for the same CDR3. V and J are TRBV3-1 (or the pseudogene TRBV3-2) and TRBJ2-2, with D unresolved. The germline V and J ends were trimmed by 4 bases and 4 bases, with 7 bases remaining between them. This CDR3 is 13 amino acids long. CDR1 and CDR2 (germline): LGHDT, YNNKEL (reference sequence). CDR3 loop: CASSLMSTGELFF. Written as DNA, the CDR3 is TGTGCCAGCAGCCTGATGAGCACCGGGGAGCTGTTTTTT.

This clone was detected once. The rearrangement links TRBV19 to TRBJ2-7; the match to TRBD2 covers 8 bases. The CDR3 length is 15 residues. Germline V gives CDR1 LNHDA, CDR2 SQIVND (reference sequence). The V segment lost 3 bases and the J segment 1 base; nucleotides outside the gene matches: 5. The CDR3 coding sequence is TGTGCCAGTAGTATGAACGAGCGGGGGTCCTACGAGCAGTACTTC. It yields the protein CASSMNERGSYEQYF.

This clone was detected only a few times. The CDR3 reads CASSVGQSYGYTF. For the CDR3, the DNA is TGCGCCAGCAGCGTGGGACAGAGCTATGGCTACACCTTC. V is TRBV5-1 and J is TRBJ1-2, with TRBD1 identical over 7 bases. The germline CDR1 and CDR2 sequences are SGHRS and YFSETQ. This CDR3 comprises 13 residues. The ends lost 4 bases at V and 4 bases at J; junction bases unmatched: 4.

The chain employs TRBV7-2 and TRBJ1-2, with a tentative D call TRBD1 (5 bases). Germline-derived CDR1 and CDR2 are SGHTA and FQGNSA. CDR3 length: 15 amino acids. Trimming cost V 0 bases and J 2 bases, with 10 bases left between them. CDR3 bases: TGTGCCAGCAGCTTAGCAATAGGGGAAAACTATGGCTACACCTTC. Translated: CASSLAIGENYGYTF.

CDR3 DNA: TGTGCCAGCAGCCAAGCTCGGGTGACTGAAAAACTGTTTTTT. Encoded protein: CASSQARVTEKLFF. The chain has TRBV3-1 (or the pseudogene TRBV3-2) and TRBJ1-4; no clear D gene. Germline CDR1 reads LGHDT; CDR2 reads YNNKEL (reference sequence). The CDR3 runs to 14 residues. Trimming pared 1 base from V and 7 bases from J, leaving 10 bases between.

The V and J genes are TRBV19 and TRBJ1-5; tentatively, D is TRBD1 (5 bases). The CDR3 runs to 16 residues. The ends were cut back, 7 bases at V and 3 bases at J, with 19 bases in the middle. The germline V gene encodes CDR1 LNHDA and CDR2 SQIVND (reference sequence). The CDR3 here is CASNPTGEGNNQPQHF. CDR3 DNA: TGTGCCAGTAATCCTACGGGGGAGGGAAACAATCAGCCCCAGCATTTT.

The chain carries TRBV6-5 and TRBJ2-2, with 13 bases lining up with TRBD2. In germline, CDR1 is MNHEY, CDR2 SVGAGI. The CDR3 totals 15 residues. Unmatched junction bases numbered 2, after V lost 6 bases and J lost 4 bases. CDR3: CASRRTSGGTGELFF. The CDR3 region has the DNA TGTGCCAGCAGAAGGACTAGCGGGGGCACCGGGGAGCTGTTTTTT.

The rearrangement joins TRBV5-6 to TRBJ1-2; D gene ambiguous. Looked up from germline, CDR1 is SGHDT and CDR2 is YYEEEE. The CDR3 consists of 15 residues. V was cut by 3 bases and J by 3 bases, with 15 bases left in between. The CDR3, as DNA: TGTGCCAGCAGCTCCCTGAAGCGCACATACTATGGCTACACCTTC. Its translation: CASSSLKRTYYGYTF. Supplemented by reference TRBV5-6 and TRBJ1-2, the full variable domain reads DAGVTQSPTHLIKTRGQQVTLRCSPKSGHDTVSWYQQALGQGPQFIFQYYEEEERQRGNFPDRFSGHQFPNYSSELNVNALLLGDSALYLCASSSLKRTYYGYTFGSGTRLTVV.

The J gene is TRBJ1-1, the V gene TRBV11-3; D might be TRBD1 (6 bases). CDR1 is SGHNT and CDR2 is YENEEA in the germline V gene. The germline V and J ends were trimmed by 0 bases and 5 bases, with 13 bases remaining between them. CDR3 length equals 15 residues. The CDR3 nucleotides are TGTGCCAGCAGCTTAGACGGGGGGCCAGAAACTGAAGCTTTCTTT. This codes for CASSLDGGPETEAFF.

This rearrangement joins TRBV6-2 or TRBV6-3 to TRBJ2-3; D perhaps matches TRBD2 (7 bases). With 2 bases removed from V and 0 bases from J, the gap between germline ends came to 21 bases. CDR3 size: 19 residues. CDR1 is MNHEY, CDR2 SVGEGT, per germline. In DNA, the CDR3 is TGTGCCAGCAGTTACGTTTTGGGGGGGGCCCCTTCCAGCACAGATACGCAGTATTTT. It yields the protein CASSYVLGGAPSSTDTQYF.

The CDR3 here is CSVVEQLNTEAFF. In DNA, the CDR3 is TGCAGCGTTGTTGAACAGTTGAACACTGAAGCTTTCTTT. This chain uses TRBV29-1 with TRBJ1-1; no reliable D call. Germline V gene sequence: CDR1 SQVTM, CDR2 ANQGSEA. Trimming removed 4 bases from V and 0 bases from J, with 9 bases in between. This CDR3 has 13 amino acids.

A few counts support this clone. The chain recombines TRBV4-1 with TRBJ1-2, with 11 bases matching TRBD1. J gave up 8 bases and V 3 bases, and 8 bases lay outside the gene matches. Germline V gene lookup returns CDR1 MGHRA and CDR2 YSYEKL. The CDR3 consists of 15 residues. CDR3 DNA: TGCGCCAGCAGCCAGGGGACAGGGGGTAAAATCGGCTACACCTTC. Translated, it gives CASSQGTGGKIGYTF.